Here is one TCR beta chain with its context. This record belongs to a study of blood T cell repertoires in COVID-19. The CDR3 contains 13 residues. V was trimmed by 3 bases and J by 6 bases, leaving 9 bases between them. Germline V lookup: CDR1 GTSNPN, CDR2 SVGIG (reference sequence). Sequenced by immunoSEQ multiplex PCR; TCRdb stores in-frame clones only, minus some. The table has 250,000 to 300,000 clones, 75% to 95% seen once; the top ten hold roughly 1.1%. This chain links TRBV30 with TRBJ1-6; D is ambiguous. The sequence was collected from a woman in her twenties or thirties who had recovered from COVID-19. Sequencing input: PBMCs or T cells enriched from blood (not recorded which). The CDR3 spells CAWRTGINSPLHF. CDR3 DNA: TGTGCCTGGAGAACGGGGATTAATTCACCCCTCCACTTT.